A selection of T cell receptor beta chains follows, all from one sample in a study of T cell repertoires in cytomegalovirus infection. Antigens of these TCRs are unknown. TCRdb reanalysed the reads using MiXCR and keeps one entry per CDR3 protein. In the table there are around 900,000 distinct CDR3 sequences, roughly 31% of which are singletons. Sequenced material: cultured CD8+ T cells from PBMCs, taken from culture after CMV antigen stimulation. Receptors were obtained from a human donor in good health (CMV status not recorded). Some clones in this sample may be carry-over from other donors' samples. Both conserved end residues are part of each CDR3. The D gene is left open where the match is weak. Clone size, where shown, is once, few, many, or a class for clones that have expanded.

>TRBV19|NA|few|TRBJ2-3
TGTGCCAGTAGTTCCCTCCCTCAAGATACGCAGTATTTT
CASSSLPQDTQYF
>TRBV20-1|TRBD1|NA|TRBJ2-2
TGCAGTGCAACCCGTGACAGGGCGAACACCGGGGAGCTGTTTTTT
CSATRDRANTGELFF
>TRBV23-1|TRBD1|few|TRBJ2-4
TGCGCCAGTACTACAGGGGAAGTAGCCAAAAACATTCAGTACTTC
CASTTGEVAKNIQYF
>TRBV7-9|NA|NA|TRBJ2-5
TGTGCCAGCAGCTTGAGGGACTGGGAGGAGACCCAGTACTTC
CASSLRDWEETQYF
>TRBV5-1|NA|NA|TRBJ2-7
TGCGCCAGCAGCTTGGGAGTAGATGGTAGGTACGAGCAGTACTTC
CASSLGVDGRYEQYF
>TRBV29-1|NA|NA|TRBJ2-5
TGCAGCGTTTATACTCCGGACATAGAAGAGACCCAGTACTTC
CSVYTPDIEETQYF
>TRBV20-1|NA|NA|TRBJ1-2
TGCAGTGCTAGAGATTGGCAGGGATGGGAAGGCTACACCTTC
CSARDWQGWEGYTF
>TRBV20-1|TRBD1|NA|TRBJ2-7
TGCAGTGCTCCTCTCGAAGGGACAGGGGGGTACGAGCAGTACTTC
CSAPLEGTGGYEQYF
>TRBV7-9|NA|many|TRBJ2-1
TGTGCCAGCAGCTCGACCGGGCCCTCCTACAATGAGCAGTTCTTC
CASSSTGPSYNEQFF
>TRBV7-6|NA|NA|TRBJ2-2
TGTGCCAGCAGCTTAGATAGCGGCGGGGAGCTGTTTTTT
CASSLDSGGELFF
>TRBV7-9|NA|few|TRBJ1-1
TGTGCCAGCCAGAGTCGGACTGAAGCTTTCTTT
CASQSRTEAFF
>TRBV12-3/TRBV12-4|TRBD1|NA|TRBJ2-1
TGTGCCAGCAGCCCCCCTAGGGGGCGAGCTGAGCAGTTCTTC
CASSPPRGRAEQFF
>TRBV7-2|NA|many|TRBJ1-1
TGTGCCAGCAGCTTAGAATGGAGGGCGCGGGGTCAGTATGGCACTGAAGCTTTCTTT
CASSLEWRARGQYGTEAFF
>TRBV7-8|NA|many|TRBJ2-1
TGTGCCAGCCAAGGCAATGAGCAGTTCTTC
CASQGNEQFF
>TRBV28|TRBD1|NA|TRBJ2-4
TGTGCCAGCAGTTGGTCACCGGGACAGTGGGCCAAAAACATTCAGTACTTC
CASSWSPGQWAKNIQYF
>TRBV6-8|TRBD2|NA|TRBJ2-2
TGTGCCAGCAGGGCTCTAGCGGAGTTGAACACCGGGGAGCTGTTTTTT
CASRALAELNTGELFF
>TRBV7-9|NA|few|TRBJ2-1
TGTGCCAGCAAGGGGGGCAACTACAATGAGCAGTTCTTC
CASKGGNYNEQFF